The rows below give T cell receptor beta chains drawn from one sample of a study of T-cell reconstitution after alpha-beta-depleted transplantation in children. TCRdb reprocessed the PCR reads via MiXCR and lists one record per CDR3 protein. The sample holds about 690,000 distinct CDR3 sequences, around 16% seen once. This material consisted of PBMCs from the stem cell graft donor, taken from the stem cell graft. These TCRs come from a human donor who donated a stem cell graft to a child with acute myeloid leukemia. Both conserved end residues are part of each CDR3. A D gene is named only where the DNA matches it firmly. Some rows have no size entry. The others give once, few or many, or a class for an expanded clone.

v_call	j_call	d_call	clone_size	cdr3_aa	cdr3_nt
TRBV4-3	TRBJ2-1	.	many	CASSQGGRSNEQFF	TGCGCCAGCAGCCAAGGGGGCCGAAGCAATGAGCAGTTCTTC
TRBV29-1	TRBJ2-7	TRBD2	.	CSVEESSGGYEQYF	TGCAGCGTTGAAGAGTCTAGCGGGGGCTACGAGCAGTACTTC
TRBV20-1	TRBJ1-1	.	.	CSAEEDGRITEAFF	TGCAGTGCCGAAGAAGACGGGCGAATCACTGAAGCTTTCTTT
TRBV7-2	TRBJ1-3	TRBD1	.	CASSSTPGTGFGNTIYF	TGTGCCAGCAGCTCAACGCCCGGGACAGGGTTTGGAAACACCATATATTTT
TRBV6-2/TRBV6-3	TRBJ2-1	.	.	CASSYSAGYYNEQFF	TGTGCCAGCAGTTACTCTGCGGGGTATTACAATGAGCAGTTCTTC
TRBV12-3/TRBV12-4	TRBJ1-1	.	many	CASSLTGPDTEAFF	TGTGCCAGCAGTTTAACAGGCCCAGACACTGAAGCTTTCTTT
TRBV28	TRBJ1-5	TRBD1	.	CASTSLDREEQPQHF	TGTGCCAGCACATCCCTGGACAGGGAGGAACAGCCCCAGCATTTT
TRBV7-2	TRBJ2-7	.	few	CASSLEGLGMWEQYF	TGTGCCAGCAGCTTAGAGGGTCTGGGAATGTGGGAGCAGTACTTC
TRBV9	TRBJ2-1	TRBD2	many	CASSFGGANNEQFF	TGTGCCAGCAGCTTCGGGGGGGCCAATAATGAGCAGTTCTTC
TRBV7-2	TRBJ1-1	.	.	CASSKTVNTEAFF	TGTGCCAGCAGCAAAACAGTGAACACTGAAGCTTTCTTT
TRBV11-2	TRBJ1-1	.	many	CASSLGPAGTEAFF	TGTGCCAGCAGCTTAGGTCCGGCGGGGACTGAAGCTTTCTTT